These T cell receptor beta chains were read from a single sample in a study of cytomegalovirus exposure and HLA in healthy donors. The protocol was immunoSEQ multiplex PCR, while the TCRdb copy is restricted to in-frame clones and leaves out a portion. In the table there are hundreds of thousands of clones, about three quarters of which are singletons. What was sequenced was PBMCs. The receptor source for this set is a man aged 18 to 30 in good health and CMV-seronegative. CDR3s include the opening cysteine and the closing phenylalanine or tryptophan. The D gene is left open where the match is weak. Rows may omit the clone size; those that give it use once, few, many or a size class.

- TRBJ2-5 - TRBV7-9 TGTGCCAGCAGCCAACCTCGAGCGGGAGAGACCCAGTACTTC CASSQPRAGETQYF
- TRBJ2-2 - TRBV28 TGTGCCAGCACCGTAGCCGGGGAGCTGTTTTTT CASTVAGELFF
few TRBJ2-2 TRBD1 TRBV9 TGTGCCAGCACCAGGACAGGGATGGACACCGGGGAGCTGTTTTTT CASTRTGMDTGELFF
- TRBJ2-1 TRBD1 TRBV19 TGTGCCAGTAATCCGGGACAGGGGAAGTACGAGCAGTTCTTC CASNPGQGKYEQFF
- TRBJ1-2 TRBD1 TRBV27 TGTGCCAGCCGCCGGGACAGGGACTATGGCTACACCTTC CASRRDRDYGYTF
once TRBJ2-3 TRBD2 TRBV5-4 TGTGCCAGCAGCTTGCATTCGGGACTAGCTGATACGCAGTATTTT CASSLHSGLADTQYF
- TRBJ1-2 - TRBV19 TGTGCCAGTAGTACAGCGAGCTATGGCTACACCTTC CASSTASYGYTF
- TRBJ1-6 - TRBV19 TGTGCCAGTACCCCGACAGGTTTCTATAATTCACCCCTCCACTTT CASTPTGFYNSPLHF
few TRBJ1-3 - TRBV7-9 TGTGCCAGCAGCCTGACATCAGCTGGAAACACCATATATTTT CASSLTSAGNTIYF
- TRBJ2-2 TRBD2 TRBV28 TGTGCCAGCAGTTTGTCTAGCGGGGGGGCCAATACCGGGGAGCTGTTTTTT CASSLSSGGANTGELFF
- TRBJ2-7 - TRBV27 TGTGCCAGCAGTTTATCGGACAAGTCCTACGAGCAGTACTTC CASSLSDKSYEQYF
- TRBJ1-5 - TRBV30 TGTGCCTGGAGTGACGGCAGGGTGCAGCCCCAGCATTTT CAWSDGRVQPQHF
- TRBJ2-1 TRBD1 TRBV13 TGTGCCAGCAGCTTACTACAGGGGGTTACCTACAATGAGCAGTTCTTC CASSLLQGVTYNEQFF
- TRBJ2-7 - TRBV7-8 TGTGCCAGCAGCTCCGACGGGTCCTACGAGCAGTACTTC CASSSDGSYEQYF
few TRBJ1-3 - TRBV9 TGTGCCAGCAGCGTGCGGGGCCACTCTGGAAACACCATATATTTT CASSVRGHSGNTIYF
- TRBJ1-5 - TRBV7-9 TGTGCCAGCAGCGAGACAGTTGGGGATTATAGCAATCAGCCCCAGCATTTT CASSETVGDYSNQPQHF
- TRBJ2-7 - TRBV7-9 TGTGCCAGCAGCCAAAGCGGGTCACGCACCGGATTACCCTCGTACGAGCAGTACTTC CASSQSGSRTGLPSYEQYF
few TRBJ1-1 TRBD1 TRBV10-3 TGTGCCATCGGCCCGACAGGGGGCCTCAAAGCTTTCTTT CAIGPTGGLKAFF
- TRBJ1-5 TRBD1 TRBV7-2 TGTGCCAGCAGCTTAGGAACAGGGGGCACTAGCAATCAGCCCCAGCATTTT CASSLGTGGTSNQPQHF
- TRBJ2-7 TRBD1 TRBV7-9 TGTGCCAGCACCTCCCCGGGACAGGGCAACTACGAGCAGTACTTC CASTSPGQGNYEQYF
- TRBJ1-5 - TRBV6-1 TGTGCCAGCAGGGAAGGGCGACTTAGCAATCAGCCCCAGCATTTT CASREGRLSNQPQHF
- TRBJ1-4 - TRBV7-8 TGTGCCAGCAGCTCGTCCTTGGCGGGAGAAAAACTGTTTTTT CASSSSLAGEKLFF
- TRBJ1-2 - TRBV27 TGTGCCAACAATAGTACGGGTTTCAACTATGGCTACACCTTC CANNSTGFNYGYTF
- TRBJ2-2 - TRBV19 TGTGCCACATCCCTAGACTGGAGAGGCACCGGGGAGCTGTTTTTT CATSLDWRGTGELFF
- TRBJ2-2 - TRBV2 TGTGCCAACAGTGGGTCGACAGGCACCACCGGGGAGCTGTTTTTT CANSGSTGTTGELFF
- TRBJ2-1 TRBD2 TRBV28 TGTGCCAGCAGCCCGACCGGGACTAGCAGTCACAATGAGCAGTTCTTC CASSPTGTSSHNEQFF
- TRBJ2-7 TRBD2 TRBV4-3 TGCGCCAGCAGCCAAGATATTGCAGGGACTAGCGGGGGTTACGAGCAGTACTTC CASSQDIAGTSGGYEQYF
- TRBJ2-3 TRBD2 TRBV30 TGTGCCTGGAGTGTACGACGGACTAGCGGGGTGACAGATACGCAGTATTTT CAWSVRRTSGVTDTQYF
- TRBJ1-1 - TRBV14 TGTGCCAGCAGCCCAGTGGGAATGGGGACTCAAGCTTTCTTT CASSPVGMGTQAFF
once TRBJ2-5 TRBD1 TRBV5-1 TGCGCCAGCAACTACAGGGGGCGGTCAGAGACCCAGTACTTC CASNYRGRSETQYF
- TRBJ1-4 - TRBV28 TGTGCCAGCAGTCCGTGGTCACCGGGAGAAAAACTGTTTTTT CASSPWSPGEKLFF
once TRBJ2-7 TRBD2 TRBV9 TGTGCCAGCAGCCCCCGGGAGGGTTCTTCCTACGAGCAGTACTTC CASSPREGSSYEQYF
- TRBJ1-2 - TRBV4-3 TGCGCCAGCAGCCAAAATACAGGGAGCGGCTACACCTTC CASSQNTGSGYTF
- TRBJ1-6 - TRBV6-6 TGTGCCAGCAGAGAACAGGAGTATAATTCACCCCTCCACTTT CASREQEYNSPLHF
- TRBJ2-7 TRBD2 TRBV5-1 TGCGCCAGCAGCTCTAATACCGGGACTAGCTCCTACGAGCAGTACTTC CASSSNTGTSSYEQYF
- TRBJ1-2 - TRBV5-6 TGTGCCAGCAGCTTGGGCAGAAACTATGGCTACACCTTC CASSLGRNYGYTF
- TRBJ1-2 TRBD1 TRBV7-9 TGTGCCAGCAGCCGGACAGGGGGCGAAGAAAAGAATGGCTACACCTTC CASSRTGGEEKNGYTF
- TRBJ1-1 TRBD1 TRBV12-5 TGTGCTAGTGGTTTGGCCCGACAGGGGGGCACTGAAGCTTTCTTT CASGLARQGGTEAFF
- TRBJ2-1 TRBD2 TRBV7-3 TGTGCCAGCAGCTTAAAGGGCCCGACTAGCGGGTTCAATGAGCAGTTCTTC CASSLKGPTSGFNEQFF
- TRBJ2-1 - TRBV25-1 TGTGCCAGCAGTCCGCAGTATGCCTACAATGAGCAGTTCTTC CASSPQYAYNEQFF
- TRBJ2-3 - TRBV21-1 TGTGCCAGCAGCCTCCCGGGACTAGCGGGCCCTAGCACAGATACGCAGTATTTT CASSLPGLAGPSTDTQYF
few TRBJ1-4 - TRBV5-1 TGCGCCAGCAGCTTGGGGATCGGGGAAAAACTGTTTTTT CASSLGIGEKLFF
- TRBJ2-2 TRBD2 TRBV9 TGTGCCAGCAGCGACGTAGCGGGAGAATTCGGGGAGCTGTTTTTT CASSDVAGEFGELFF
- TRBJ2-3 TRBD2 TRBV9 TGTGCCAGCAGCGCCATGCTAGCGGGGGGGCCCGGGGATACGCAGTATTTT CASSAMLAGGPGDTQYF
- TRBJ2-1 TRBD2 TRBV5-1 TGCGCCAGCAGCCGAAGCGGGGCCGACAATGAGCAGTTCTTC CASSRSGADNEQFF